A selection of T cell receptor beta chains follows, all from one sample in a study of regulatory T cells in long-lasting Graves disease. Each CDR3 protein gets one entry after TCRdb re-called the multiplex PCR reads with MiXCR. This table has about 350,000 distinct CDR3 sequences, 15% to 20% appearing once. The same data also contributed to another study, on T cells in Graves' hyperthyroidism and ophthalmopathy.

The sample consisted of peripheral blood mononuclear cells (PBMCs), taken at new diagnosis, from a patient treated with antithyroid drugs. Receptors originate from a woman aged 18-30 years with Graves disease. CDR3s include the opening cysteine and the closing phenylalanine or tryptophan. Fields, in order: clone size, V gene, J gene, D gene, CDR3 DNA, CDR3 protein. A D gene is named only where the DNA matches it firmly. Rows give clone size only sometimes, using once, few, many, or a class for an expanded clone.

size: many; V: TRBV6-4; J: TRBJ2-3; D: -; DNA: TGTGCCAGCAGCAAATTAGAGGGCACAGATACGCAGTATTTT; CDR3: CASSKLEGTDTQYF
size: many; V: TRBV30; J: TRBJ1-5; D: -; DNA: TGTGCCTGGAGTGTCCCGGGTATATTTGGTCAGCCCCAGCATTTT; CDR3: CAWSVPGIFGQPQHF
size: few; V: TRBV28; J: TRBJ2-2; D: TRBD1; DNA: TGTGCCAGCAGGCGGGGGACAGGGGGCCTGACCGGGGAGCTGTTTTTT; CDR3: CASRRGTGGLTGELFF
size: many; V: TRBV11-2; J: TRBJ1-2; D: -; DNA: TGTGCCAGCAGCTTAGAACGGAGCTTCTATGGCTACACCTTC; CDR3: CASSLERSFYGYTF
size: many; V: TRBV12-3/TRBV12-4; J: TRBJ2-3; D: -; DNA: TGTGCCAGCAGTTTTTGGTCAAGCACAGATACGCAGTATTTT; CDR3: CASSFWSSTDTQYF
size: -; V: TRBV13; J: TRBJ1-5; D: -; DNA: TGTGCCAGCAGCCTGATAGATACGCAGCATTTT; CDR3: CASSLIDTQHF
size: many; V: TRBV2; J: TRBJ2-1; D: -; DNA: TGTGCCAGCAGCTGGAAACAACTAAACAATGAGCAGTTCTTC; CDR3: CASSWKQLNNEQFF
size: -; V: TRBV24-1; J: TRBJ2-7; D: -; DNA: TGTGCCACCAGTGATCACTACGAGCAGTACTTC; CDR3: CATSDHYEQYF
size: many; V: TRBV6-5; J: TRBJ2-1; D: -; DNA: TGTGCCAGCAGTTATTTGCAAGCAGGGTTCGGCTACAATGAGCAGTTCTTC; CDR3: CASSYLQAGFGYNEQFF
size: many; V: TRBV28; J: TRBJ2-7; D: TRBD2; DNA: TGTGCCACCGGTTCTAGCGGAAGCTCCTACGAGCAGTACTTC; CDR3: CATGSSGSSYEQYF
size: few; V: TRBV6-1; J: TRBJ1-5; D: -; DNA: TGTGCCAGCAGTGAAACTGACCGGGACCGCAGGCAGCCCCAGCATTTT; CDR3: CASSETDRDRRQPQHF
size: many; V: TRBV18; J: TRBJ2-1; D: -; DNA: TGTGCCAGCTCACCACCGGAACACAATGAGCAGTTCTTC; CDR3: CASSPPEHNEQFF
size: many; V: TRBV5-1; J: TRBJ2-7; D: -; DNA: TGCGCCAGCAGCGAAGTCCCGGGACGGACCTACGAGCAGTACTTC; CDR3: CASSEVPGRTYEQYF
size: many; V: TRBV10-3; J: TRBJ1-5; D: TRBD1; DNA: TGTGCCATCAGTGCATCCGGGACAGGGATCAATCAGCCCCAGCATTTT; CDR3: CAISASGTGINQPQHF
size: few; V: TRBV14; J: TRBJ1-2; D: -; DNA: TGTGCCAGCACAAGTCTGACGGACCCATATGGCTACACCTTC; CDR3: CASTSLTDPYGYTF
size: many; V: TRBV20-1; J: TRBJ2-3; D: TRBD1; DNA: TGCAGTGCTGCTGCCGGGACAGGGGACACAGATACGCAGTATTTT; CDR3: CSAAAGTGDTDTQYF
size: many; V: TRBV12-3/TRBV12-4; J: TRBJ2-2; D: -; DNA: TGTGCCAGCAGCCTGCGGCGGGCGAACACCGGGGAGCTGTTTTTT; CDR3: CASSLRRANTGELFF
size: many; V: TRBV6-1; J: TRBJ2-2; D: TRBD2; DNA: TGTGCCAGCAGTGGGCCAAGCGGGGGTGGTCGGGAGCTGTTTTTT; CDR3: CASSGPSGGGRELFF
size: -; V: TRBV28; J: TRBJ1-3; D: TRBD1; DNA: TGTGCCAGCAAAACAGGGGTGGGAGGAAACACCATATATTTT; CDR3: CASKTGVGGNTIYF
size: many; V: TRBV30; J: TRBJ2-3; D: TRBD2; DNA: TGTGCCTGGAGGGACTTTCTAAGCGGGGTTTACACAGATACGCAGTATTTT; CDR3: CAWRDFLSGVYTDTQYF
size: -; V: TRBV6-1; J: TRBJ2-2; D: -; DNA: TGTGCCAGCACCCTGGGTCCTCAGAAGGGGGAGCTGTTTTTT; CDR3: CASTLGPQKGELFF
size: many; V: TRBV7-8; J: TRBJ2-1; D: TRBD2; DNA: TGTGCCAGCAGCTTAGCGCGGGGGGTCGGTGAGCAGTTCTTC; CDR3: CASSLARGVGEQFF
size: many; V: TRBV2; J: TRBJ1-5; D: -; DNA: TGTGCCAGCATGGGTCCAGGGCGGGACAATCAGCCCCAGCATTTT; CDR3: CASMGPGRDNQPQHF
size: many; V: TRBV7-9; J: TRBJ2-7; D: -; DNA: TGTGCCAGCAGCCATCTCTACGAGCAGTACTTC; CDR3: CASSHLYEQYF
size: many; V: TRBV7-9; J: TRBJ2-3; D: -; DNA: TGTGCCAGCAGCCCGGGCGAGTATACGCAGTATTTT; CDR3: CASSPGEYTQYF
size: -; V: TRBV3-1; J: TRBJ2-5; D: -; DNA: TGTGCCAGCAGCCGCGCGAGTCGGGCCCAGTACTTC; CDR3: CASSRASRAQYF
size: many; V: TRBV27; J: TRBJ1-1; D: -; DNA: TGTGCCAGCAGTTTACTCGGGGGCACTGAAGCTTTCTTT; CDR3: CASSLLGGTEAFF
size: many; V: TRBV11-2; J: TRBJ2-3; D: TRBD2; DNA: TGTGCCAGCAGCACATACGGGGGGACTAGCGGGGGCCCAGGCACAGATACGCAGTATTTT; CDR3: CASSTYGGTSGGPGTDTQYF
size: many; V: TRBV15; J: TRBJ2-7; D: TRBD2; DNA: TGTGCCACCAGCTCCACGAGGTTGGCTAGCGGGGACCGGACCCTCTACGAGCAGTACTTC; CDR3: CATSSTRLASGDRTLYEQYF
size: many; V: TRBV20-1; J: TRBJ2-7; D: -; DNA: TGCAGTGCTAACGGGAAAAAGGACCCCTCCTACGAGCAGTACTTC; CDR3: CSANGKKDPSYEQYF
size: many; V: TRBV15; J: TRBJ1-4; D: -; DNA: TGTGCCACCAGCAAGATAACAGGGAGGATAGGGGAAAAACTGTTTTTT; CDR3: CATSKITGRIGEKLFF
size: many; V: TRBV6-1; J: TRBJ1-1; D: TRBD1; DNA: TGTGCCAGCAGTGAATTTGGGGGACAGAGAGAAGCTTTCTTT; CDR3: CASSEFGGQREAFF
size: many; V: TRBV3-1; J: TRBJ2-7; D: -; DNA: TGTGCCAGCAGCCGGACAGACTACGAGCAGTACTTC; CDR3: CASSRTDYEQYF
size: once; V: TRBV4-2; J: TRBJ1-5; D: -; DNA: TGTGCCAGCAGCCAAGATTGGGGAGGGGGGGTTGGCAATCAGCCCCAGCATTTT; CDR3: CASSQDWGGGVGNQPQHF
size: -; V: TRBV20-1; J: TRBJ2-2; D: -; DNA: TGCAGTGCTAGACTTCCGGGACTTTCGGTCGGGGAGCTGTTTTTT; CDR3: CSARLPGLSVGELFF
size: many; V: TRBV5-1; J: TRBJ1-1; D: -; DNA: TGCGCCAGCAGTCTGTACCCGGGTAGCACTGAAGCTTTCTTT; CDR3: CASSLYPGSTEAFF
size: many; V: TRBV2; J: TRBJ2-1; D: -; DNA: TGTGCCAGCAGCGCAAGATCGGCGGCCTACAATGAGCAGTTCTTC; CDR3: CASSARSAAYNEQFF
size: -; V: TRBV5-4; J: TRBJ1-1; D: -; DNA: TGTGCCAGCAGCTTAGAAACGACGGTGAACACTGAAGCTTTCTTT; CDR3: CASSLETTVNTEAFF
size: -; V: TRBV29-1; J: TRBJ2-2; D: -; DNA: TGCAGCGTTGGCAGCAACACCGGGGAGCTGTTTTTT; CDR3: CSVGSNTGELFF
size: many; V: TRBV7-9; J: TRBJ2-1; D: TRBD2; DNA: TGTGCCAGCAGCTCAGGGCTAGCGGTGTACAATGAGCAGTTCTTC; CDR3: CASSSGLAVYNEQFF
size: -; V: TRBV9; J: TRBJ2-2; D: TRBD2; DNA: TGTGCCAGCAGCGTAGCCGTCCTAGCGGGAGTCCGAGGGGAGCTGTTTTTT; CDR3: CASSVAVLAGVRGELFF
size: few; V: TRBV9; J: TRBJ2-1; D: TRBD2; DNA: TGTGCCAGCAGCGTAGATAACGGGGGGGTCTACAATGAGCAGTTCTTC; CDR3: CASSVDNGGVYNEQFF
size: few; V: TRBV20-1; J: TRBJ1-1; D: -; DNA: TGCAGTGCTAGGGGTGGGGGGCGGAACACTGAAGCTTTCTTT; CDR3: CSARGGGRNTEAFF
size: few; V: TRBV5-1; J: TRBJ2-1; D: TRBD2; DNA: TGCGCCAGCAGCTTGGAGGCTAGCGGAATCTACAATGAGCAGTTCTTC; CDR3: CASSLEASGIYNEQFF
size: -; V: TRBV5-8; J: TRBJ1-1; D: -; DNA: TGTGCCAGCAGCTTGGACATCATGAACACTGAAGCTTTCTTT; CDR3: CASSLDIMNTEAFF
size: -; V: TRBV6-2/TRBV6-3; J: TRBJ2-5; D: TRBD1; DNA: TGTGCCAGCTTCAGGGGGCAGGAGACCCAGTACTTC; CDR3: CASFRGQETQYF
size: many; V: TRBV28; J: TRBJ2-3; D: TRBD2; DNA: TGTGCCAGCAGTTCCCTAACGGGCGGGGGGATCACAGATACGCAGTATTTT; CDR3: CASSSLTGGGITDTQYF
size: -; V: TRBV30; J: TRBJ1-3; D: -; DNA: TGTGCCTGGATGCAGAACTCTGGAAACACCATATATTTT; CDR3: CAWMQNSGNTIYF
size: few; V: TRBV10-1; J: TRBJ2-7; D: -; DNA: TGCGCCAGCAGTGCTCGGCAGTTCTACGAGCAGTACTTC; CDR3: CASSARQFYEQYF
size: many; V: TRBV20-1; J: TRBJ1-5; D: -; DNA: TGCAGTGCTAGAGATTCCGCACAGTATAGCAATCAGCCCCAGCATTTT; CDR3: CSARDSAQYSNQPQHF
size: -; V: TRBV18; J: TRBJ1-3; D: -; DNA: TGTGCCAGCTCACCGACGACAGGCGTACTTGGAAACACCATATATTTT; CDR3: CASSPTTGVLGNTIYF
size: many; V: TRBV18; J: TRBJ2-5; D: -; DNA: TGTGCCAGCAGCTCGACCCAAGAGACCCAGTACTTC; CDR3: CASSSTQETQYF
size: -; V: TRBV7-6; J: TRBJ2-7; D: -; DNA: TGTGCCAGCAGCCGCCGGGACACAGCCTACGAGCAGTACTTC; CDR3: CASSRRDTAYEQYF
size: many; V: TRBV7-9; J: TRBJ2-3; D: TRBD2; DNA: TGTGCCAGCAGCCGGACTAGCGGGCCAGATACGCAGTATTTT; CDR3: CASSRTSGPDTQYF